One and the same sample provided the 22 T cell receptor beta chains below, sequenced in a study of CD4 and CD8 cells across lung adenocarcinoma regions. TCRdb fed the PCR reads into MiXCR, producing one record per CDR3 protein. This sample has 20,000 to 25,000 distinct CDR3 sequences, with 45% to 60% found just once. The sample consisted of CD4+ T cells from the center of a lung tumor. Receptor source: a male donor with lung adenocarcinoma. The CD4 and CD8 labels of this study may be unreliable.

By share, this clonotype counts as medium-sized (0.01 to 0.1%). The V gene is TRBV10-2, the J gene TRBJ2-7, with no clear D. V lost 3 bases and J 3 bases, leaving 9 bases between the germline ends. The CDR3 has 13 residues. Looked up from germline, CDR1 is WSHSY and CDR2 is SAAADI. DNA for the CDR3: TGCGCCAGCAGTGACGGGCCCCGCTACGAGCAGTACTTC. Amino acid sequence: CASSDGPRYEQYF.

By proportion, this clonotype is medium-sized. The chain couples TRBV6-5 to TRBJ2-1; 14 bases line up with TRBD2. V lost 6 bases, J lost 7 bases, and 5 bases stayed unmatched. Looked up from germline, CDR1 is MNHEY and CDR2 is SVGAGI. This CDR3 spans 15 amino acids. The CDR3 protein is CASSSRLAGGNEQFF. The CDR3 nucleotides read TGTGCCAGCAGCTCTCGACTAGCGGGAGGGAATGAGCAGTTCTTC.

This clonotype was observed at least ten times. V and J are TRBV7-6 and TRBJ2-7, with TRBD2 matching 9 bases. The CDR3 contains 15 residues. V was clipped by 5 bases and J by 4 bases; unmatched bases: 9. Germline assignment: CDR1 SGHVS and CDR2 FNYEAQ. This chain's CDR3 is CASSPSGREGYEQYF. The CDR3 coding sequence is TGTGCCAGCAGCCCCAGTGGGCGGGAGGGGTACGAGCAGTACTTC. Variable domain in full (rest from reference TRBV7-6 and TRBJ2-7): GAGVSQSPRYKVTKRGQDVALRCDPISGHVSLYWYRQALGQGPEFLTYFNYEAQQDKSGLPNDRFSAERPEGSISTLTIQRTEQRDSAMYRCASSPSGREGYEQYFGPGTRLTVT.

The genes are TRBV27 and TRBJ2-2; D might be TRBD2 (5 bases). CDR1 and CDR2 from the germline V gene are MNHEY and SMNVEV (reference sequence). The V and J ends lost 8 bases and 6 bases respectively, with 7 bases between them. The CDR3 has 11 residues. CDR3 in amino acids: CASGSPGELFF. DNA for the CDR3: TGTGCCAGCGGGAGTCCCGGGGAGCTGTTTTTT.

Comments on this clonotype: Relative to the germline gene, one junction end is altered; a read error may explain this. The chain uses TRBV6-1 and TRBJ2-2; D is uncertain. The germline CDR1 and CDR2 sequences are MNHNS and SASEGT. This CDR3 region has 15 residues. In DNA form, the CDR3 reads TGTGCCAGGAGCCTCCAGGCTGTGATCACCGGTAAGCTGTATTTT. Its translation: CARSLQAVITGKLYF.

J is TRBJ2-3 and V is TRBV4-1; D is perhaps TRBD2 (6 bases). Germline CDR1 reads MGHRA; CDR2 reads YSYEKL. Trimming removed 1 base from V and 5 bases from J, with 22 bases in between. CDR3 length: 18 amino acids. The CDR3 nucleotides read TGCGCCAGCAGCCAAGCGGTGGTCGGGAGTAGCGGCCAAGATACGCAGTATTTT. Its protein is CASSQAVVGSSGQDTQYF.

This clonotype has at least ten counts. The genes are TRBV12-3 or TRBV12-4 and TRBJ2-2; 10 bases match TRBD1. The CDR3 is 14 amino acids. V lost 5 bases to trimming and J lost 6 bases; unmatched junction nucleotides: 3. The CDR3 nucleotides are TGTGCCAGCAGTGAGGGACAGGGGTCCGGGGAGCTGTTTTTT. Translated, it gives CASSEGQGSGELFF.

On this clonotype: The conserved phenylalanine or tryptophan normally closing the CDR3 is absent here, so this likely arose from a read error. The chain carries TRBV10-1 and TRBJ2-5; D remains ambiguous. The end of the DNA aligns better with TRBJ2-1, so the J call may be wrong. The V gene's germline CDR1 is WNHNN and CDR2 SYGVQD (reference sequence). The CDR3 loop spans 13 amino acids. The CDR3 loop reads CASQRTLQETQFL. CDR3 nucleotides: TGCGCCAGCCAAAGGACCTTACAAGAGACCCAGTTCTTG.

This clonotype counts as medium-sized. The chain employs TRBV6-1 and TRBJ2-1; 8 positions agree with TRBD2. CDR3 length: 16 residues. V shed 1 base, J shed 0 bases, and the junction held 2 bases outside the gene matches. CDR1 is MNHNS, CDR2 SASEGT, per germline. Written as DNA, the CDR3 is TGTGCCAGCAGTGAAGGGGCGGGAGGCTCCTACAATGAGCAGTTCTTC. This gives the protein CASSEGAGGSYNEQFF.

V and J are TRBV7-4 and TRBJ2-3; possibly TRBD1 or TRBD2 for D (6 bases each). TRBJ2-5 explains the end of the DNA better; the J call may be wrong. The germline V gene has CDR1 SGHVT and CDR2 SQSDAQ. The CDR3 is 17 residues long. This CDR3 reads CASSPWLGGPGTETQYF. The CDR3 nucleotides read TGTGCCAGCAGCCCGTGGCTCGGGGGCCCGGGCACAGAGACCCAGTACTTC.

The gene calls are TRBV7-2 and TRBJ2-3, with TRBD2 matching over 12 bases. The V gene end was trimmed by 1 base and the J gene end by 2 bases; junction bases not matched to a gene: 4. The CDR3 spans 17 residues. Germline V gives CDR1 SGHTA, CDR2 FQGNSA. CDR3 nucleotides: TGTGCCAGCAGCTTAGAACTAGCGGGAGGTCCCACAGATACGCAGTATTTT. Its protein product is CASSLELAGGPTDTQYF.

This clonotype was seen a few times. The chain recombines TRBV6-5 with TRBJ1-6; TRBD1 agrees at 8 bases. This CDR3 has 15 residues. The J segment lost 19 bases and the V segment lost 3 bases, leaving 17 bases of the junction unmatched. Looked up from germline, CDR1 is MNHEY and CDR2 is SVGAGI. The CDR3 is CASSYSDGQGSEQHF. The CDR3 coding sequence is TGTGCCAGCAGTTATTCCGATGGACAGGGTAGTGAGCAGCACTTT.

V and J are TRBV6-1 and TRBJ1-5, with TRBD1 matching 10 bases. CDR1 is MNHNS and CDR2 is SASEGT in the germline V gene. The junction had 18 bases not matched to a gene; V was cut back by 6 bases and J by 16 bases. This CDR3 contains 15 residues. The CDR3 DNA is TGTGCCAGCAGAGCAACTGACAGGGGGCTTCAGCCCCGACATTTT. This translates into CASRATDRGLQPRHF.

In its sample, this clonotype was seen many times. Possible read error: a much larger clone is one base away. CDR3 nucleotides: TGTGCCAGCAGTGAAGCCCGGGTAGGGGGCCATTCCCCTTACAATGAGCAGTACTTC. This codes for CASSEARVGGHSPYNEQYF. V and J are TRBV6-1 and TRBJ2-1; the match to TRBD1 covers 7 bases. The last part of the DNA fits TRBJ2-7 better; the J call may be wrong. Germline-derived CDR1 and CDR2 are MNHNS and SASEGT. The CDR3 totals 19 residues.

This chain connects TRBV7-2 to TRBJ1-2, with a possible D match to TRBD1 (5 bases). V shed 5 bases and J shed 4 bases, with 8 bases lying between them. This CDR3 contains 12 residues. Germline V gives CDR1 SGHTA, CDR2 FQGNSA. This CDR3 reads CASSMGLYGYTF. The CDR3 DNA reads TGTGCCAGCAGCATGGGGCTCTATGGCTACACCTTC.

Ten or more counts support this clonotype. This chain joins TRBV6-1 and TRBJ1-1; D gene ambiguous. The V end lost 7 bases, the J end lost 5 bases, and 17 bases lay between the germline ends. The germline V gene has CDR1 MNHNS and CDR2 SASEGT. The CDR3 has 14 amino acids. The CDR3 is CASTDTRGWTEAFF. As DNA, the CDR3 is TGTGCCAGCACCGACACCCGGGGTTGGACTGAAGCTTTCTTT.

The chain carries TRBV5-1 and TRBJ1-1; D might be TRBD1 (5 bases). CDR3 length equals 14 residues. Trimming shortened V by 2 bases and J by 1 base, and 9 bases separated the two germline ends. Germline CDR1 SGHRS, CDR2 YFSETQ. The CDR3 spells CASSFGGQNTEAFF. CDR3 bases: TGCGCCAGCAGCTTTGGGGGTCAGAACACTGAAGCTTTCTTT.

The CDR3 is CASSKQGNYGYTF. CDR3 DNA sequence: TGTGCCAGTAGTAAACAGGGGAACTATGGCTACACCTTC. J is TRBJ1-2 and V is TRBV19, with TRBD1 identical over 7 bases. The CDR3 loop spans 13 amino acids. V was pared by 4 bases and J by 2 bases, with 1 base of the junction left unmatched. Germline CDR1 LNHDA, CDR2 SQIVND (reference sequence).

The CDR3 here is CASRLQSGSTGKQYF. CDR3 nucleotide sequence: TGTGCCAGCAGACTCCAGTCTGGAAGCACAGGTAAGCAGTATTTT. The chain recombines TRBV6-5 with TRBJ2-3; perhaps TRBD1 as D (5 bases). V shed 6 bases and J shed 11 bases, with 24 bases lying between them. The germline gives CDR1 MNHEY, CDR2 SVGAGI. The CDR3 runs 15 residues.

V is TRBV27 and J is TRBJ2-3, with D possibly TRBD1 on 5 matching bases. Germline V gene data show CDR1 as MNHEY and CDR2 as SMNVEV (reference sequence). The CDR3 is 12 amino acids. The V end lost 6 bases, the J end lost 7 bases, and 11 bases lay between the germline ends. CDR3 DNA sequence: TGTGCCAGCAGCCCAGGGAAAAATACGCAGTATTTT. This sequence encodes CASSPGKNTQYF.

The rearrangement joins TRBV27 to TRBJ1-2, with D possibly TRBD1 on 5 matching bases. V lost 3 bases and J 2 bases, leaving 7 bases between the germline ends. Germline CDR1 reads MNHEY; CDR2 reads SMNVEV (reference sequence). The CDR3 totals 13 residues. CDR3 DNA: TGTGCCAGCAGTTTTGGGGACAACTATGGCTACACCTTC. This codes for CASSFGDNYGYTF.

The rearrangement joins TRBV6-1 to TRBJ1-1; TRBD1 is a possible D gene (5 bases). The CDR3 loop spans 14 amino acids. Trimming removed 3 bases from V and 14 bases from J, with 22 bases in between. In germline, CDR1 is MNHNS, CDR2 SASEGT. CDR3 amino acids: CASSDIGANLDDFF. The CDR3 bases are TGTGCCAGCAGTGATATAGGGGCTAACCTTGACGACTTCTTT.